The 11 T cell receptor beta chains below were found in one sample sequenced in a study of identical twins. TCRdb itself ran the 5' RACE reads through MiXCR, one entry per CDR3 protein. This table has 550,000 to 800,000 distinct CDR3 sequences, about 7.6% appearing once. Separately, the same data were catalogued under a study of yellow fever vaccine responses in identical twins.

Sequences were obtained from PBMCs. These receptors came from a woman between 18 and 29 years old in good health.

This clonotype showed up just a few times. The V and J genes are TRBV12-3 or TRBV12-4 and TRBJ1-1; TRBD1 matches 7 bases. V was clipped by 5 bases and J by 8 bases; unmatched bases: 8. The CDR3 sequence is 13 residues long. CDR3 residues: CASSQGGASEAFF. For the CDR3, the DNA is TGTGCCAGCAGTCAGGGGGGGGCCTCCGAAGCTTTCTTT.

This clonotype was detected ten times or more. V gene TRBV2 combines with J gene TRBJ1-5; D not resolved. This CDR3 contains 14 residues. Trimming shortened V by 7 bases and J by 5 bases, and 15 bases separated the two germline ends. Germline loops: CDR1 SNHLY, CDR2 FYNNEI. Written as DNA, the CDR3 is TGTGCCAGCACCCCTGAGGCAATAGATCAGCCCCAGCATTTT. Translation gives CASTPEAIDQPQHF.

This clonotype was counted ten times or more. The gene calls are TRBV15 and TRBJ2-3; 10 bases map to TRBD1. CDR1 and CDR2 (germline): LNHNV, YYDKDF (reference sequence). The CDR3 contains 19 residues. The J segment lost 5 bases and the V segment lost 0 bases, leaving 14 bases of the junction unmatched. For the CDR3, the DNA is TGTGCCACCAGCAGAGATCCCCTTTCGGGACAGGGGCTGGGAGATACGCAGTATTTT. Protein product: CATSRDPLSGQGLGDTQYF.

This chain joins TRBV28 and TRBJ1-2; D gene uncertain. The CDR3 consists of 15 residues. V was shortened by 8 bases and J by 1 base, with 17 bases between the two germline ends. CDR1 and CDR2 (germline): MDHEN, SYDVKM. The CDR3 DNA is TGTGCCAGCCGAAGTCGGGAATGGTATAACTATGGCTACACCTTC. Protein sequence: CASRSREWYNYGYTF.

This clonotype was counted ten times or more. The chain has TRBV20-1 and TRBJ2-1; 8 nucleotides agree with TRBD2. The CDR3 loop spans 13 amino acids. CDR1 is DFQATT and CDR2 is SNEGSKA in the germline V gene (reference sequence). Trimming at V came to 5 bases and at J to 6 bases, leaving 6 bases not matched to a gene. This CDR3 is CSAGRLASNEQFF. The CDR3 DNA follows: TGCAGTGCTGGTCGACTAGCGAGCAATGAGCAGTTCTTC.

The chain is built from TRBV7-2 and TRBJ1-2, with TRBD1 identical over 10 bases. This CDR3 has 14 amino acids. After removal of 5 bases from V and 8 bases from J, the junction contained 8 bases not matched to a gene. The germline CDR1 and CDR2 sequences are SGHTA and FQGNSA. The CDR3 region is CASSPGQGDKGYTF. The CDR3, as DNA: TGTGCCAGCAGCCCAGGACAGGGGGATAAGGGCTACACCTTC.

This clonotype was seen at least ten times. The genes are TRBV12-3 or TRBV12-4 and TRBJ2-1, with no clear D. This CDR3 region has 13 residues. The V gene lost 1 base and the J gene lost 4 bases, with 5 bases spanning the gap. The CDR3 loop is CASSLGRYNEQFF. CDR3 DNA sequence: TGTGCCAGCAGTTTAGGTCGGTACAATGAGCAGTTCTTC.

A few counts support this clonotype. The chain recombines TRBV5-1 with TRBJ2-3, with 9 bases aligning to TRBD2. The CDR3 has 17 amino acids. Germline CDR1 SGHRS, CDR2 YFSETQ. V dropped 5 bases and J dropped 2; count of bases not matched to a gene: 12. In DNA, the CDR3 is TGCGCCAGCAGTCGTGGAAGCGGGGGGCAAAACACAGATACGCAGTATTTT. Its translation is CASSRGSGGQNTDTQYF.

The CDR3 sequence: CASSFRAGGGSYGYTF. DNA of the CDR3: TGTGCCAGCAGCTTTAGAGCAGGGGGAGGCTCCTATGGCTACACCTTC. This chain connects TRBV5-5 to TRBJ1-2; TRBD1 matches 7 bases. The germline V gene has CDR1 SGHKS and CDR2 YYEKEE (reference sequence). J lost 4 bases, V lost 2 bases, and 11 bases had no gene match. This CDR3 is 16 amino acids long.

V usage is TRBV10-3 and J usage is TRBJ2-7; D might be TRBD1 (6 bases). From germline, CDR1 is ENHRY and CDR2 SYGVKD. Trimming removed 10 bases from V and 0 bases from J, with 10 bases in between. The CDR3 is 12 amino acids. DNA for the CDR3: TGTGCCAGTGGACAGAACTCCTACGAGCAGTACGTC. Translated, it gives CASGQNSYEQYV.

This clonotype was recorded many times. This chain connects TRBV12-3 or TRBV12-4 to TRBJ1-2, with 7 bases matching TRBD1. CDR3 length: 14 amino acids. Trimming at V came to 5 bases and at J to 7 bases, leaving 10 bases not matched to a gene. CDR3 sequence: CASSPDRVTSGYTF. CDR3 DNA: TGTGCCAGCAGTCCAGACAGGGTGACGTCTGGCTACACCTTC.